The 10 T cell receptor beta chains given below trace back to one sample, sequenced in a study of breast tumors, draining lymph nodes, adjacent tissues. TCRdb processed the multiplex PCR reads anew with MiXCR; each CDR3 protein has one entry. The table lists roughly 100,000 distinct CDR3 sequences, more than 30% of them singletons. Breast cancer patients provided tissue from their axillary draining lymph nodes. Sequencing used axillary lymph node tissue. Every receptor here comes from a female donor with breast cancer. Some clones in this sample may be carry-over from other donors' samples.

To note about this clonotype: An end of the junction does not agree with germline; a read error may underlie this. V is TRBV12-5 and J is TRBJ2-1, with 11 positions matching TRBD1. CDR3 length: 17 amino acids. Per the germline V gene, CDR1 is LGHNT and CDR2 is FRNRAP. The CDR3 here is CASGFSHRDRGWNERFF. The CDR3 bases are TGTGCTAGTGGTTTTTCCCACCGGGACAGGGGGTGGAATGAGCGGTTCTTC.

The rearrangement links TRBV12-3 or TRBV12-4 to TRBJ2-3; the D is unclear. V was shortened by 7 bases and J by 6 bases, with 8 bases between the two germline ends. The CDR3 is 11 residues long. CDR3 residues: CASTPGDTQYF. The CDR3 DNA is TGTGCCAGCACCCCCGGCGATACGCAGTATTTT.

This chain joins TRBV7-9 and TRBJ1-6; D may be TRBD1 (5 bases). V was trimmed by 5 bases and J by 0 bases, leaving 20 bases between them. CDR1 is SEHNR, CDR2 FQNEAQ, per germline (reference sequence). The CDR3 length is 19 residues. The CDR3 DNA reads TGTGCCAGCAGCCCGGGGACTAGCGGGGGGAGCTCCTATAATTCACCCCTCCACTTT. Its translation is CASSPGTSGGSSYNSPLHF. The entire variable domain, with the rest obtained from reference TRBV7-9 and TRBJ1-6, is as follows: DTGVSQNPRHKITKRGQNVTFRCDPISEHNRLYWYRQTLGQGPEFLTYFQNEAQLEKSRLLSDRFSAERPKGSFSTLEIQRTEQGDSAMYLCASSPGTSGGSSYNSPLHFGNGTRLTVT.

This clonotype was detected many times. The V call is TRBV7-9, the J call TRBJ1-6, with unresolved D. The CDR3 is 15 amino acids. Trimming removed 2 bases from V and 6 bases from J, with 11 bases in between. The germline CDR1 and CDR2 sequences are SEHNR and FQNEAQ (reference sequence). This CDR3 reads CASSLRGQLNSPLHF. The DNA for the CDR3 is TGTGCCAGCAGCTTACGTGGGCAGCTTAATTCACCCCTCCACTTT.

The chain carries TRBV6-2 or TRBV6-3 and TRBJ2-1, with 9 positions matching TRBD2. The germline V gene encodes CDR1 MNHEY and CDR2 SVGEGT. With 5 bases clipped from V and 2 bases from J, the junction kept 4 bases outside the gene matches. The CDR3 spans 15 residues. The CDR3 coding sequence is TGTGCCAGCAGTCGCGGGGGGGCCCCCTACAATGAGCAGTTCTTC. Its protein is CASSRGGAPYNEQFF.

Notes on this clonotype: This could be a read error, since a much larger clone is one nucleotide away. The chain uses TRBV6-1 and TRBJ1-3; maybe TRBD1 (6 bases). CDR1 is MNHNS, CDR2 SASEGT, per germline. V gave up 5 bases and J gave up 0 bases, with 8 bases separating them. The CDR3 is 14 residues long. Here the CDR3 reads CASSHRVSGNTIYF. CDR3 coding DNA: TGTGCCAGCAGTCACAGGGTCTCTGGAAACACCATATATTTT.

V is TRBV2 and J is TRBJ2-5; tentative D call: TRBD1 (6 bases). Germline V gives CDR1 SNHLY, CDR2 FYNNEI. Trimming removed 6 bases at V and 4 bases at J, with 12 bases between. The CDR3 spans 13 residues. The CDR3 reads CASRATGIETQYF. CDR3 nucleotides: TGTGCCAGCAGGGCAACAGGGATAGAGACCCAGTACTTC.

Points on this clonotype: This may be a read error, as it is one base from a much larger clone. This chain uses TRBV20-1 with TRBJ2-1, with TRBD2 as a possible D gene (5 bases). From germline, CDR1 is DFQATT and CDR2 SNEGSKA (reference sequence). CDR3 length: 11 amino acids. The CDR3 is CSEISENEQSF. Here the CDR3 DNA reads TGCAGTGAAATTAGCGAGAATGAGCAGTCCTTC.

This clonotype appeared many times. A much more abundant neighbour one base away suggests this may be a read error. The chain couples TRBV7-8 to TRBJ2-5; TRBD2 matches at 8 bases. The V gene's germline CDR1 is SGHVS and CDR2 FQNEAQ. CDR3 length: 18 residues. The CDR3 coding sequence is TGTGCCAGCATCAGAGGGAGGCTAGCGGGCCAGCTCCAACAGACCCAGTACTTC. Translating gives CASIRGRLAGQLQQTQYF.

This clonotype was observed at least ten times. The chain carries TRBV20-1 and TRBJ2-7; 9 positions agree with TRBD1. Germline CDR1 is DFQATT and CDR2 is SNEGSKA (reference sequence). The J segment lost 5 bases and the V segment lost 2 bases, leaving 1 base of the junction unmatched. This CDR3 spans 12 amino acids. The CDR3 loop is CSARRTGDEQYF. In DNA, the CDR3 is TGCAGTGCTAGACGGACAGGGGACGAGCAGTACTTC.